Presented here are 8 T cell receptor beta chains from one specimen sequenced in a study of T-cell memory formation after mild COVID-19. MiXCR, applied by TCRdb to the 5' RACE reads, yields one record per CDR3 protein. This sample yields about 350,000 distinct CDR3 sequences, of which roughly an eighth are seen a single time; about 20% belongs to the top ten. The sample comprised PBMCs or a T cell subset sorted from them (not recorded which). The receptors originated from a man aged 18 to 30 who had mild COVID-19 (a few samples of this study predate the infection). Cell type and time point are not known.

This clonotype has only a few counts. The chain uses TRBV4-2 and TRBJ2-1; TRBD2 matches 15 bases. This CDR3 comprises 20 residues. CDR1 is LGHNA, CDR2 YNFKEQ, per germline. With 3 bases clipped from V and 1 base from J, the junction kept 10 bases outside the gene matches. CDR3 sequence: CASSQGGGLAGGPSYNEQFF. Written as DNA, the CDR3 is TGTGCCAGCAGCCAGGGGGGCGGACTAGCGGGGGGGCCGTCCTACAATGAGCAGTTCTTC.

The V gene is TRBV6-5, the J gene TRBJ1-4; 9 positions match TRBD1. The CDR3 sequence is 15 residues long. Trimming cost V 5 bases and J 15 bases; bases outside gene matches: 16. Germline V gives CDR1 MNHEY, CDR2 SVGAGI. The DNA of the CDR3 is TGTGCCAGCAGTACCCGGACAGGGGCCCCCGCAAATATGTTTTTT. Translating gives CASSTRTGAPANMFF.

This clonotype was found a few times. V gene TRBV27 combines with J gene TRBJ2-6; D remains ambiguous. The V gene's germline CDR1 is MNHEY and CDR2 SMNVEV (reference sequence). The V end lost 6 bases, the J end lost 0 bases, and 18 bases lay between the germline ends. The CDR3 contains 18 residues. As DNA, the CDR3 is TGTGCCAGCAGATCCACCTCGAGTTGGCGCTCTGGGGCCAACGTCCTGACTTTC. This encodes CASRSTSSWRSGANVLTF.

There are many counts of this clonotype. The chain couples TRBV5-1 to TRBJ2-6; either TRBD1 or TRBD2 may supply D (5 bases each). The V end was cut by 5 bases, the J end by 4 bases, with 13 bases between. CDR1 and CDR2 from the germline V gene are SGHRS and YFSETQ. The CDR3 runs to 15 residues. The CDR3 spells CASSTSGDGANVLTF. In nucleotides, the CDR3 is TGCGCCAGCAGTACCTCCGGGGACGGGGCCAACGTCCTGACTTTC.

This clonotype was seen only a few times. The genes are TRBV15 and TRBJ1-5, with D uncertain. Germline CDR1 is LNHNV and CDR2 is YYDKDF (reference sequence). V dropped 0 bases and J dropped 2 bases, with 11 bases sitting between them. CDR3 length: 16 amino acids. CDR3 in DNA: TGTGCCACCAGCAGAGATCTAGGTAAGGGCAATCAGCCCCAGCATTTT. Protein: CATSRDLGKGNQPQHF.

In its sample, this clonotype was seen many times. The V and J genes are TRBV7-3 and TRBJ2-1; D is undetermined. V was clipped by 1 base and J by 0 bases, with 10 bases between them. The CDR3 length is 16 residues. From germline, CDR1 is SGHTA and CDR2 FQGTGA. The CDR3 sequence is CASSLIVASSYNEQFF. The CDR3 coding sequence is TGTGCCAGCAGCTTAATCGTCGCGAGCTCCTACAATGAGCAGTTCTTC.

The chain joins TRBV12-3 or TRBV12-4 to TRBJ1-5; a possible D gene is TRBD1 (5 bases). The length of the CDR3 is 13 residues. V gave up 3 bases and J gave up 5 bases, with 8 bases separating them. CDR3 amino acids: CASSLGGHQPQHF. CDR3 DNA: TGTGCCAGCAGTTTGGGGGGTCATCAGCCCCAGCATTTT.

This clonotype has just a few counts. The chain links TRBV20-1 to TRBJ1-6, with 11 bases lining up with TRBD1. Germline V gene data show CDR1 as DFQATT and CDR2 as SNEGSKA (reference sequence). This CDR3 is 14 amino acids long. After removal of 5 bases from V and 7 bases from J, the junction contained 4 bases not matched to a gene. This chain's CDR3 is CSAWDRGDNSPLHF. As DNA, the CDR3 is TGCAGTGCTTGGGACAGGGGGGACAATTCACCCCTCCACTTT.